This record concerns one TCR beta chain sequence. No cognate antigen has been identified for it. Base qualities were left out, and no much larger clone turns up one base away. Ficoll-Paque density gradient centrifugation was used to isolate PBMCs. This entry is derived from a study of T-cell memory formation after mild COVID-19 (dated by TCRdb to the early 2020s). In terms of the full investigation: TCR sequence clusters from the two donors were largely donor specific. T-cell clones expanding and contracting after mild COVID-19 in a couple of donors were tracked by longitudinal TCRalpha and TCRbeta repertoire sequencing. Two young, previously healthy adult volunteers made up the cohort, one male and one female.

What the work shows at the level of the full study, not this receptor alone: Clones that contracted from day 15 to 85 showed balanced CD4/CD8 phenotypes, whereas a second wave of clones that expanded from day 15 to 37 leaned towards CD4+. Contracting CD4+ clones appeared mostly in the CM and EM memory subsets, whereas CD8+ clones were enriched in EMRA. The study covered only a couple of mild cases, and larger cohorts including severe cases with pre-infection samples were considered necessary. Some responding clones were found in pre-infection memory, which suggests that pre-existing cross-reactive memory T cells took part in the SARS-CoV-2 response. The second-wave clones that peaked on day 37 were not confirmed to be SARS-CoV-2 specific.

The CDR3 starts with the cysteine, ends with the phenylalanine, and has 14 residues. Only the CDR3 DNA stays, 42 bases, in frame from base 1. As encoded in the germline V gene (reference sequence), CDR1 is DFQATT while CDR2 is SNEGSKA. V is shortened by 0 bases, J by 6 bases, and the region joining them spans 12 bases. The instrument given in TCRdb is Illumina NovaSeq 6000. TCRalpha and TCRbeta cDNA libraries were built by 5'RACE with constant-segment primers, adding sample barcodes and unique molecular identifiers. RNA was extracted from every sample with Trizol reagent. Libraries were amplified in two PCR steps, with a second sample barcode and Illumina TruSeq adapters added in the second step. The libraries were sequenced on an Illumina NovaSeq using 2 x 150 bp paired-end reads. The published analysis was carried out like this. Reads were demultiplexed and collapsed into UMI-guided consensus sequences with migec v1.2.7. Using mixcr v2.1.11, UMI consensuses were aligned to TRA and TRB V and J templates and then assembled into clonotypes. Clonotypes were classified as expanded or contracted when called significant by both edgeR and NoisET, with noise models trained on biological replicates. For edgeR calls, the thresholds were a false discovery rate-adjusted p below 0.01 and a log2 fold-change of 1. As an exploratory analysis of dynamics, max-normalized trajectories of the 1000 most abundant clonotypes were examined with PCA combined with hierarchical clustering. Each responding clone was given a CD4 or CD8 phenotype based on the CD4+ and CD8+ repertoires, which had been sequenced separately. Starting from the raw public reads, TCRdb applied fastp trimming at Q25, assembled clones with MiXCR and retained in-frame beta chains. Each CDR3 protein gets just one entry, which takes the most common genes and DNA from the rows behind it. These V and J calls rely on TCRdb rather than the paper's analysis. The sample includes roughly 610,000 distinct CDR3 sequences, with 15% to 20% observed a single time. Clones ranked in the top ten supply roughly 7.8% of the sample.

The sequenced material came from PBMCs or a T cell subset sorted from them (not recorded which). This chain is built from TRBV20-1 and TRBJ2-1, with no reliable assignment of the D segment. This clonotype originated in an adult woman who had mild COVID-19 (a few samples of this study predate the infection). The sample titles of this study are shuffled in the database, so cell type and time point are left out; the donor was told from shared clones. This receptor carries the CDR3 CSARDLLGRNEQFF. In nucleotides, the sequence is TGCAGTGCTAGAGACCTCTTAGGGCGCAATGAGCAGTTCTTC.